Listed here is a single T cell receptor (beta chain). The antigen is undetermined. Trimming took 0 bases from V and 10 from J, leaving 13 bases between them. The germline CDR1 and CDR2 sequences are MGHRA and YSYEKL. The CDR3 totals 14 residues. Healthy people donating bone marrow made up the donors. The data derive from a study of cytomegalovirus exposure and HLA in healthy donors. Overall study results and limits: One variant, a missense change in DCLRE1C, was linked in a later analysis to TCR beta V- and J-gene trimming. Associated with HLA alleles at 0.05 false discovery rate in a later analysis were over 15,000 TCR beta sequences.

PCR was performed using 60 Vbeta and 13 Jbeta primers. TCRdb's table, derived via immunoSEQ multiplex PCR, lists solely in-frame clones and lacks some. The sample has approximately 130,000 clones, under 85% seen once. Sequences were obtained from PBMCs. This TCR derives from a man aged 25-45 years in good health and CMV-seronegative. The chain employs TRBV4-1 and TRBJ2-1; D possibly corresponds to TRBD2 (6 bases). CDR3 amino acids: CASSQDRGTPEQFF. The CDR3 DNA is TGCGCCAGCAGCCAAGACCGGGGGACCCCAGAGCAGTTCTTC.